Listed here is a single T cell receptor (beta chain). The antigen is undetermined. Germline V lookup: CDR1 SQVTM, CDR2 ANQGSEA. V was pared by 6 bases and J by 0 bases, with 12 bases between. The CDR3 contains 14 residues. This specimen belongs to a study of shared clonotypes between healthy human individuals. Repertoires were generated with immunoSEQ multiplex PCR, while TCRdb's copy carries only in-frame clones and drops some. The sample has about 2,500,000 clones; around nine tenths are singletons. Study-level results: Non-shared clonotypes displayed generation probabilities falling below those of clonotypes present in all four donors.

Material: naive CD4+ T cells sorted from blood. This sample's subset: CD45RA+ positively selected. V and J are TRBV29-1 and TRBJ1-3, with a tentative D call TRBD1 (5 bases). This receptor was taken from a young man in good health. The CDR3 region has the DNA TGCAGCGTATCAAGGGACCCCTCTGGAAACACCATATATTTT. Translating it yields CSVSRDPSGNTIYF.